These 11 T cell receptor beta chains were sequenced from one sample in a study of blood T cell repertoires in COVID-19 (dated by TCRdb to the early 2020s). The method was the immunoSEQ multiplex PCR assay. The source is immuneACCESS, and TCRdb retained only in-frame sequences with V and J called. Part of the clones is not carried over; for the studies checked, unresolved V genes explain less than half of this, and the remainder is unexplained. Recorded for this sample are 260,000 or so clones; approximately 85% of them occurred a single time. The ten largest clones add up to roughly 4.7% of the sample. The specimen was peripheral blood. The receptors derive from an older woman with acute or convalescent COVID-19.

V gene TRBV14 combines with J gene TRBJ1-3, with a possible D match to TRBD1 (6 bases). Looked up from germline, CDR1 is SGHDN and CDR2 is FVKESK. This CDR3 region has 14 residues. The V gene lost 5 bases and the J gene lost 5 bases, with 13 bases spanning the gap. This CDR3 is CASSYGQFRNTIYF. The CDR3 coding sequence is TGTGCCAGCAGCTACGGACAGTTCCGAAACACCATATATTTT. The variable domain in full, with the rest retrieved from reference TRBV14 and TRBJ1-3, is EAGVTQFPSHSVIEKGQTVTLRCDPISGHDNLYWYRRVMGKEIKFLLHFVKESKQDESGMPNNRFLAERTGGTYSTLKVQPAELEDSGVYFCASSYGQFRNTIYFGEGSWLTVV.

CDR3 nucleotide sequence: TGTGCCAGCAGCCAGGGACTAGCGGGGGCCGAGCAGTACTTC. Protein product: CASSQGLAGAEQYF. The rearrangement links TRBV7-2 to TRBJ2-7; the match to TRBD2 covers 14 bases. Trimming took 5 bases from V and 6 from J; bases not matched to a gene: 3. The CDR3 length is 14 residues. Germline V lookup: CDR1 SGHTA, CDR2 FQGNSA.

The count of this clone is one. The chain recombines TRBV3-1 (or the pseudogene TRBV3-2) with TRBJ2-5; 8 positions agree with TRBD1. The CDR3 has 14 amino acids. V gave up 6 bases and J gave up 5 bases; unmatched junction bases: 8. CDR1 and CDR2 from the germline V gene are LGHDT and YNNKEL (reference sequence). The CDR3, as DNA: TGTGCCAGCAGTCTCACAGGGGGGTGGGAGACCCAGTACTTC. Encoded protein: CASSLTGGWETQYF.

The chain recombines TRBV5-5 with TRBJ2-5; 7 nucleotides agree with TRBD1. The CDR3 contains 15 residues. The J segment lost 2 bases and the V segment lost 2 bases, leaving 6 bases of the junction unmatched. From germline, CDR1 is SGHKS and CDR2 YYEKEE (reference sequence). CDR3 amino acids: CASSFAGTAQETQYF. In DNA, the CDR3 is TGTGCCAGCAGCTTCGCCGGGACAGCACAAGAGACCCAGTACTTC.

V usage is TRBV7-2 and J usage is TRBJ1-6, with no clear D. Germline V gene lookup returns CDR1 SGHTA and CDR2 FQGNSA. V shed 1 base and J shed 4 bases, with 5 bases lying between them. The CDR3 is 14 amino acids. The CDR3 here is CASSLGTYNSPLHF. As DNA, the CDR3 is TGTGCCAGCAGCTTAGGCACTTATAATTCACCCCTCCACTTT.

CDR3 residues: CASSPHRGLPQHF. DNA for the CDR3: TGTGCCAGCTCACCGCACAGGGGGTTGCCCCAGCATTTT. The chain recombines TRBV18 with TRBJ1-5; 8 nucleotides agree with TRBD1. The germline CDR1 and CDR2 sequences are KGHSH and LQKENI. V dropped 3 bases and J dropped 9; count of bases not matched to a gene: 4. The length of the CDR3 is 13 residues.

The chain uses TRBV4-2 and TRBJ1-4; D remains unclear. With 0 bases removed from V and 8 bases from J, the gap between germline ends came to 10 bases. This CDR3 is built from 14 residues. Germline loops: CDR1 LGHNA, CDR2 YNFKEQ. For the CDR3, the DNA is TGTGCCAGCAGCCAAGAAGGTTCGAGGGAAAAACTGTTTTTT. Amino acids: CASSQEGSREKLFF.

CDR3 protein: CASSESGGPYQPQHF. The CDR3 nucleotides read TGTGCCAGTAGCGAGAGCGGCGGCCCTTATCAGCCCCAGCATTTT. The V and J genes are TRBV19 and TRBJ1-5, with D uncertain. CDR3 length: 15 residues. Trimming left V 6 bases short and J 5 bases short, with 17 bases between. Per germline, CDR1 LNHDA and CDR2 SQIVND (reference sequence).

The rearrangement joins TRBV7-8 to TRBJ1-1; D ambiguous. CDR1 and CDR2 from the germline V gene are SGHVS and FQNEAQ. CDR3 length: 15 amino acids. V lost 5 bases and J lost 0, with 13 bases in between. The CDR3 DNA sequence: TGTGCCAGCAGCCCAACGGGAACCTTGAACACTGAAGCTTTCTTT. It specifies CASSPTGTLNTEAFF.

This clone has just a few counts. V is TRBV4-3 and J is TRBJ2-5; D might be TRBD1 (6 bases). There are 13 residues in the CDR3. V was cut by 3 bases and J by 3 bases, with 8 bases left in between. Germline loops: CDR1 LGHNA, CDR2 YSLEER. This chain's CDR3 is CASSHRDKETQYF. The CDR3 bases are TGCGCCAGCAGCCACCGGGACAAAGAGACCCAGTACTTC.

The CDR3 DNA reads TGTGCCAGCCGTAGTACCCAAGAGACCCAGTACTTC. Protein sequence: CASRSTQETQYF. The rearrangement joins TRBV2 to TRBJ2-5; the D is unclear. Trimming pared 8 bases from V and 1 base from J, leaving 8 bases between. The CDR3 loop spans 12 amino acids. The germline gives CDR1 SNHLY, CDR2 FYNNEI.